The 29 T cell receptor beta chains below come from one sample, sequenced in a study of T cells in Graves' hyperthyroidism and ophthalmopathy. RNA transcripts yielded amplified TCR beta CDR3 regions. The HTBI primer set drove a first-round RT-PCR of the TCR CDR3. MiXCR was run by TCRdb on the multiplex PCR reads, yielding one entry per CDR3 protein. The sample shows about 610,000 distinct CDR3 sequences, roughly 14% of them seen only once. Specimen: blood. The receptors come from a woman in her 40s with Graves' ophthalmopathy.

At least ten counts were recorded for this clonotype. V gene TRBV6-1 combines with J gene TRBJ2-7, with 9 positions matching TRBD1. The CDR3 has 14 residues. Germline assignment: CDR1 MNHNS and CDR2 SASEGT. Trimming removed 8 bases from V and 5 bases from J; junction bases left unmatched: 10. CDR3 sequence: CASQERDRVDEQYF. The CDR3 DNA is TGTGCCAGCCAGGAACGGGACAGGGTCGACGAGCAGTACTTC.

This clonotype has at least ten counts. The chain uses TRBV20-1 and TRBJ2-5; possibly TRBD2 for D (6 bases). Germline lookup yields CDR1 DFQATT and CDR2 SNEGSKA (reference sequence). With 5 bases removed from V and 0 bases from J, the gap between germline ends came to 10 bases. The CDR3 covers 13 residues. The CDR3 loop is CSAGRDYQETQYF. Here the CDR3 DNA reads TGCAGTGCTGGGCGGGACTACCAAGAGACCCAGTACTTC.

This clonotype came up many times. This rearrangement joins TRBV6-5 to TRBJ1-2, with D possibly being TRBD1 (6 bases). The germline gives CDR1 MNHEY, CDR2 SVGAGI. V lost 0 bases and J 8 bases, leaving 13 bases between the germline ends. The CDR3 consists of 14 residues. The CDR3 coding sequence is TGTGCCAGCAGTTACTCTCAGTGGGGACAAGGCTACACCTTC. Residues: CASSYSQWGQGYTF.

This clonotype occurred many times. The rearrangement uses TRBV4-3 and TRBJ1-2; the match to TRBD1 covers 7 bases. This CDR3 has 21 residues. Germline loops: CDR1 LGHNA, CDR2 YSLEER. Trimming cost V 0 bases and J 1 base; bases outside gene matches: 20. The CDR3 region has the DNA TGCGCCAGCAGCCAAGAGGGATCGGTACCTAAAACAGGGGTATTTAACTATGGCTACACCTTC. Its translation: CASSQEGSVPKTGVFNYGYTF.

Remarks on this clonotype: One base away lies a much larger clone, so this may be a sequencing read error. The gene calls are TRBV27 and TRBJ2-7; TRBD2 matches at 13 bases. From germline, CDR1 is MNHEY and CDR2 SMNVEV (reference sequence). The CDR3 runs to 16 residues. In DNA, the CDR3 is TGTGCCAGCAGTTTATTACTAGCGGGAGGGCTTTACGAGAAGTACTTC. It translates to CASSLLLAGGLYEKYF.

This clonotype was seen only a few times. This may stem from a read error, because a much larger clone lies one nucleotide away. The chain recombines TRBV5-1 with TRBJ1-1; perhaps TRBD1 as D (5 bases). V lost 2 bases, J lost 3 bases, and 14 bases lay in between. Germline V gives CDR1 SGHRS, CDR2 YFSETQ. The CDR3 spans 15 residues. CDR3 sequence: CASSFTSAGDTEAFF. CDR3 coding DNA: TGCGCCAGCAGCTTCACTTCAGCGGGGGACACTGAAGCTTTCTTT. Together with reference TRBV5-1 and TRBJ1-1, the CDR3 gives the full variable domain: KAGVTQTPRYLIKTRGQQVTLSCSPISGHRSVSWYQQTPGQGLQFLFEYFSETQRNKGNFPGRFSGRQFSNSRSEMNVSTLELGDSALYLCASSFTSAGDTEAFFGQGTRLTVV.

This clonotype has just a few counts. The CDR3 DNA follows: TGCGCCAGCACCCGGGACAGGGAAGCTCAGCCCCAGCATTTT. Translated, it gives CASTRDREAQPQHF. V and J are TRBV5-1 and TRBJ1-5; 9 nucleotides agree with TRBD1. V lost 6 bases to trimming and J lost 6 bases; unmatched junction nucleotides: 7. The germline V gene encodes CDR1 SGHRS and CDR2 YFSETQ. This CDR3 comprises 14 residues.

This clonotype occurred many times. The V call is TRBV6-1, the J call TRBJ2-7; D is tentatively TRBD1 or TRBD2 (5 bases each). This CDR3 comprises 14 residues. Per the germline V gene, CDR1 is MNHNS and CDR2 is SASEGT. V lost 1 base and J 3 bases, leaving 10 bases between the germline ends. The CDR3 coding sequence is TGTGCCAGCAGTGAAGGGGGGTATGGCTACGAGCAGTACTTC. It yields the protein CASSEGGYGYEQYF.

This clonotype has a count of ten or more. J is TRBJ1-1 and V is TRBV28; 7 bases are a match to TRBD1. V lost 1 base, J lost 0 bases, and 17 bases stayed unmatched. CDR1 and CDR2 from the germline V gene are MDHEN and SYDVKM. The CDR3 totals 20 residues. The CDR3 loop reads CASSLLGGIRQGILNTEAFF. The CDR3 DNA follows: TGTGCCAGCAGTTTATTAGGGGGCATACGACAGGGAATCCTGAACACTGAAGCTTTCTTT.

This clonotype was observed a few times. The rearrangement links TRBV30 to TRBJ1-1, with D unresolved. The CDR3 has 14 residues. V lost 0 bases to trimming and J lost 5 bases, with 13 bases between them. In germline, CDR1 is GTSNPN, CDR2 SVGIG (reference sequence). CDR3 DNA: TGTGCCTGGAGTGTAAACCCGTGGGGTACTGAAGCTTTCTTT. Residues: CAWSVNPWGTEAFF.

This clonotype was seen ten or more times. J is TRBJ1-2 and V is TRBV6-2 or TRBV6-3, with D possibly matching TRBD1 (5 bases). Germline V gene data show CDR1 as MNHEY and CDR2 as SVGEGT. The CDR3 runs to 13 residues. V lost 6 bases, J lost 2 bases, and 10 bases lay in between. The CDR3 is CASRTELNYGYTF. Written as DNA, the CDR3 is TGTGCCAGCAGGACAGAACTAAACTATGGCTACACCTTC.

On this clonotype itself: A read error may explain this, as a much larger clone is one base away. The chain is built from TRBV30 and TRBJ1-5, with a tentative D call TRBD1 (5 bases). Germline CDR1 is GTSNPN and CDR2 is SVGIG (reference sequence). This CDR3 spans 15 amino acids. Trimming removed 5 bases at V and 0 bases at J, with 14 bases between. The CDR3 DNA reads as TGTGCCTGGGGTCCAGCAGGGAATAGCAATCAGCCCCAGCATTTT. Its translation: CAWGPAGNSNQPQHF.

In this sample, this clonotype turned up many times. The chain is built from TRBV6-1 and TRBJ2-2; the match to TRBD2 covers 11 bases. CDR1 and CDR2 (germline): MNHNS, SASEGT. The V segment lost 9 bases and the J segment 1 base; nucleotides outside the gene matches: 7. This CDR3 region has 16 residues. The CDR3 protein is CASEVGLAVNTGELFF. The CDR3, as DNA: TGTGCCAGTGAAGTGGGACTAGCGGTGAACACCGGGGAGCTGTTTTTT.

This clonotype was recorded many times. The J gene is TRBJ2-6, the V gene TRBV2, with 7 bases fitting TRBD2. Germline V gene data show CDR1 as SNHLY and CDR2 as FYNNEI. V gave up 5 bases and J gave up 2 bases; unmatched junction bases: 6. This CDR3 has 16 residues. The CDR3 reads CASSLMGGAGANVLTF. CDR3 nucleotide sequence: TGTGCCAGCAGTCTCATGGGGGGGGCTGGGGCCAACGTCCTGACTTTC.

This clonotype has ten or more counts. The V gene is TRBV19, the J gene TRBJ1-1; D remains ambiguous. This CDR3 comprises 12 residues. Looked up from germline, CDR1 is LNHDA and CDR2 is SQIVND (reference sequence). Trimming took off 0 bases at V and 10 bases at J, with 9 bases between the two ends. The CDR3 region is CASSIEETGAFF. The CDR3 DNA sequence: TGTGCCAGTAGTATAGAGGAGACGGGAGCTTTCTTT.

The chain employs TRBV5-1 and TRBJ2-7, with 7 positions matching TRBD1. V dropped 4 bases and J dropped 6; count of bases not matched to a gene: 7. The CDR3 runs to 13 residues. Germline V gene sequence: CDR1 SGHRS, CDR2 YFSETQ. CDR3 DNA sequence: TGCGCCAGCAGCCCACAGGGGAGCGGCGAGCAGTACTTC. This sequence encodes CASSPQGSGEQYF.

This clonotype was seen ten or more times. The chain is built from TRBV7-2 and TRBJ2-2, with 8 positions matching TRBD2. The CDR3 consists of 15 residues. Germline V lookup: CDR1 SGHTA, CDR2 FQGNSA. V shed 5 bases and J 0 bases; nucleotides not matched to a gene: 2. Written as DNA, the CDR3 is TGTGCCAGCAGCCGGGGACTAGCGAACACCGGGGAGCTGTTTTTT. Its translation: CASSRGLANTGELFF. Full variable domain (missing parts from reference TRBV7-2 and TRBJ2-2): GAGVSQSPSNKVTEKGKDVELRCDPISGHTALYWYRQSLGQGLEFLIYFQGNSAPDKSGLPSDRFSAERTGGSVSTLTIQRTQQEDSAVYLCASSRGLANTGELFFGEGSRLTVL.

The chain carries TRBV30 and TRBJ1-1, with D perhaps TRBD1 (5 bases). Germline loops: CDR1 GTSNPN, CDR2 SVGIG (reference sequence). Trimming removed 8 bases from V and 7 bases from J, with 8 bases in between. The CDR3 is 9 residues long. The CDR3 bases are TGTGCCCAAACAGGTGAAGCTTTCTTT. Protein sequence: CAQTGEAFF. The full variable domain, rest sourced from reference TRBV30 and TRBJ1-1, is SQTIHQWPATLVQPVGSPLSLECTVEGTSNPNLYWYRQAAGRGLQLLFYSVGIGQISSEVPQNLSASRPQDRQFILSSKKLLLSDSGFYLCAQTGEAFFGQGTRLTVV.

The sample holds many counts of this clonotype. The CDR3 spells CASSLSAGDTQYF. The CDR3 DNA reads TGTGCCAGCAGCTTATCTGCGGGGGATACGCAGTATTTT. The chain carries TRBV7-2 and TRBJ2-3; tentative D call: TRBD2 (6 bases). Per germline, CDR1 SGHTA and CDR2 FQGNSA. CDR3 size: 13 residues. V lost 2 bases to trimming and J lost 6 bases, with 9 bases between them.

This clonotype was counted ten times or more. This sequence joins TRBV9 and TRBJ2-7, with D perhaps TRBD2 (6 bases). Germline lookup yields CDR1 SGDLS and CDR2 YYNGEE. This CDR3 has 15 amino acids. V dropped 5 bases and J dropped 4 bases, with 19 bases sitting between them. The CDR3 DNA is TGTGCCAGCAGTGCTATAGCGGCCTCACTTTACGAGCAGTACTTC. Encoded protein: CASSAIAASLYEQYF.

This clonotype was seen at least ten times. CDR3 nucleotide sequence: TGTGCCACCATCTCTTGGGAGGCTGAAGCTTTCTTT. Translating gives CATISWEAEAFF. The V and J genes are TRBV6-2 or TRBV6-3 and TRBJ1-1; D is unresolved. V was cut by 10 bases and J by 6 bases, with 15 bases left in between. This CDR3 comprises 12 residues. Germline V gives CDR1 MNHEY, CDR2 SVGEGT.

This clonotype was detected many times. The chain uses TRBV15 and TRBJ2-1; no clear D. The CDR3 runs to 16 residues. Per germline, CDR1 LNHNV and CDR2 YYDKDF (reference sequence). Trimming left V 5 bases short and J 6 bases short, with 20 bases between. Here the CDR3 DNA reads TGTGCCACCAGCGCCTCCAGGAGAAGATATAGCAATGAGCAGTTCTTC. Translation gives CATSASRRRYSNEQFF.

A few counts support this clonotype. The CDR3 nucleotides are TGCGCCAGCAGCCAGGGACAGGGTGGTAGTCAGCCCCAGCATTTT. Protein sequence: CASSQGQGGSQPQHF. The chain links TRBV4-1 to TRBJ1-5; 9 nucleotides line up with TRBD1. CDR3 size: 15 residues. Germline trimming cut 3 bases from V and 6 bases from J; bases unmatched to any gene: 6. Germline V lookup: CDR1 MGHRA, CDR2 YSYEKL.

The table lists this clonotype with many counts. The CDR3 region is CSASQGYEQYF. The CDR3 DNA sequence: TGCAGTGCTAGTCAGGGCTACGAGCAGTACTTC. The V call is TRBV20-1, the J call TRBJ2-7, with D possibly matching TRBD1 (5 bases). The CDR3 extends over 11 amino acids. Germline V lookup: CDR1 DFQATT, CDR2 SNEGSKA (reference sequence). Trimming removed 3 bases at V and 3 bases at J, with 6 bases between.

This clonotype was observed a few times. The J gene is TRBJ1-2, the V gene TRBV11-1; 10 bases map to TRBD1. CDR1 SGHAT and CDR2 FQDESV come from the germline V gene (reference sequence). The CDR3 sequence is 17 residues long. V lost 5 bases to trimming and J lost 6 bases; unmatched junction nucleotides: 15. DNA for the CDR3: TGTGCCAGCAGCCCCCGGCCCGGGGGACAGGGGACGGATGGCTACACCTTC. It translates to CASSPRPGGQGTDGYTF.

V usage is TRBV6-1 and J usage is TRBJ1-1; maybe TRBD1 (5 bases). The CDR3 contains 14 residues. The germline CDR1 and CDR2 sequences are MNHNS and SASEGT. Trimming took off 6 bases at V and 8 bases at J, with 19 bases between the two ends. The CDR3 DNA sequence: TGTGCCAGCAGCGATCAGGGCCCACCACGGGAAGCTTTCTTT. Translated: CASSDQGPPREAFF.

This clonotype was detected many times. This chain uses TRBV12-3 or TRBV12-4 with TRBJ1-1; D is uncertain. The V end was cut by 2 bases, the J end by 7 bases, with 8 bases between. The CDR3 runs 12 residues. The CDR3 sequence is CASSLSPNEAFF. In nucleotides, the CDR3 is TGTGCCAGCAGTTTAAGCCCGAATGAAGCTTTCTTT.

The CDR3 DNA follows: TGTGCCATCAGTGCTCTAGCGGGAGAGACAGATACGCAGTATTTT. Protein sequence: CAISALAGETDTQYF. V is TRBV10-3 and J is TRBJ2-3, with TRBD2 matching over 10 bases. The CDR3 is 15 amino acids. The V segment lost 4 bases and the J segment 3 bases; nucleotides outside the gene matches: 4. Germline V gene data show CDR1 as ENHRY and CDR2 as SYGVKD.

Ten or more counts support this clonotype. The chain links TRBV2 to TRBJ2-2, with TRBD1 as a possible D gene (5 bases). CDR1 and CDR2 (germline): SNHLY, FYNNEI. V shed 6 bases and J shed 1 base, with 9 bases lying between them. CDR3 length: 14 amino acids. CDR3 region: CASRLGQNTGELFF. The CDR3 DNA reads TGTGCCAGCAGGCTTGGACAGAACACCGGGGAGCTGTTTTTT.